These 9 T cell receptor beta chains were all obtained from the same sample, sequenced in a study of blood T cell repertoires in COVID-19. Sequenced by immunoSEQ multiplex PCR; TCRdb stores in-frame clones only, minus some. This sample has a few hundred thousand clones, with around 89% found just once. Sequenced sample: PBMCs or T cells enriched from blood (not recorded which). These receptors all come from a woman between 18 and 29 years old with acute COVID-19.

The chain carries TRBV7-9 and TRBJ2-1, with a weak D call TRBD1 (5 bases). Germline CDR1 is SEHNR and CDR2 is FQNEAQ (reference sequence). Between the trimmed V and J ends, which lost 6 bases and 5 bases, there was a span of 11 bases. The CDR3 has 13 amino acids. The CDR3 DNA reads as TGTGCCAGCAGAAAACAAGGGGACAATGAGCAGTTCTTC. Translated, it gives CASRKQGDNEQFF.

V gene TRBV27 combines with J gene TRBJ2-7; D remains ambiguous. Per the germline V gene, CDR1 is MNHEY and CDR2 is SMNVEV (reference sequence). V lost 3 bases, J lost 5 bases, and 11 bases lay in between. The CDR3 has 13 residues. This CDR3 reads CASSFTFRDEQYF. The CDR3 nucleotides read TGTGCCAGCAGTTTCACCTTCCGGGACGAGCAGTACTTC.

V and J are TRBV19 and TRBJ2-1; 7 positions agree with TRBD2. J lost 5 bases, V lost 6 bases, and 13 bases had no gene match. In germline, CDR1 is LNHDA, CDR2 SQIVND (reference sequence). There are 16 residues in the CDR3. CDR3: CASSPFGGRSNNEQFF. DNA of the CDR3: TGTGCCAGTAGCCCATTCGGCGGGAGATCGAACAATGAGCAGTTCTTC.

The chain employs TRBV7-2 and TRBJ2-4, with 9 bases fitting TRBD2. CDR1 is SGHTA and CDR2 is FQGNSA in the germline V gene. J lost 3 bases, V lost 2 bases, and 5 bases had no gene match. The CDR3 is 16 amino acids. The CDR3 sequence is CASSLKQREVKNIQYF. The CDR3 nucleotides read TGTGCCAGCAGCTTAAAACAGCGGGAGGTCAAAAACATTCAGTACTTC. Full variable domain (remainder filled in from reference TRBV7-2 and TRBJ2-4): GAGVSQSPSNKVTEKGKDVELRCDPISGHTALYWYRQSLGQGLEFLIYFQGNSAPDKSGLPSDRFSAERTGGSVSTLTIQRTQQEDSAVYLCASSLKQREVKNIQYFGAGTRLSVL.

This clone was seen once. The chain links TRBV28 to TRBJ2-7; 13 nucleotides align to TRBD2. V shed 7 bases, J shed 2 bases, and the junction held 5 bases outside the gene matches. Germline assignment: CDR1 MDHEN and CDR2 SYDVKM. This CDR3 is built from 15 residues. The CDR3 DNA reads as TGTGCCAGCACCGAAGGGACTAGCGGGACCTACGAGCAGTACTTC. Translated: CASTEGTSGTYEQYF.

The gene calls are TRBV11-3 and TRBJ2-6, with 8 bases aligning to TRBD1. Germline V CDR1 and CDR2: SGHNT, YENEEA. The CDR3 extends over 16 amino acids. J lost 2 bases, V lost 3 bases, and 3 bases had no gene match. The CDR3 DNA reads as TGTGCCAGCAGCTTCGCAGGGGGCACTGGGGCCAACGTCCTGACTTTC. Amino acid sequence: CASSFAGGTGANVLTF.

The chain employs TRBV2 and TRBJ1-2; D is unclear. Trimming took 8 bases from V and 7 from J, leaving 17 bases between them. This CDR3 is built from 13 residues. In germline, CDR1 is SNHLY, CDR2 FYNNEI. CDR3: CASSPLWRLGYTF. CDR3 in DNA: TGTGCCAGCTCCCCTCTCTGGCGGCTTGGCTACACCTTC.

This sequence joins TRBV10-3 and TRBJ2-2; TRBD2 aligns across 8 bases. Per the germline V gene, CDR1 is ENHRY and CDR2 is SYGVKD. CDR3 length: 11 amino acids. Trimming took 10 bases from V and 5 from J; bases not matched to a gene: 0. The CDR3 DNA reads as TGTGCCAGCGGGAGGACCGGGGAGCTGTTTTTT. Residues: CASGRTGELFF.

V gene TRBV5-8 combines with J gene TRBJ2-3; 10 nucleotides agree with TRBD1. In germline, CDR1 is SGHTS, CDR2 YDEGEE. This CDR3 comprises 15 residues. V was pared by 3 bases and J by 2 bases, with 3 bases of the junction left unmatched. CDR3 region: CASSWGQGPTDTQYF. CDR3 in DNA: TGTGCCAGCAGCTGGGGACAGGGGCCCACAGATACGCAGTATTTT.